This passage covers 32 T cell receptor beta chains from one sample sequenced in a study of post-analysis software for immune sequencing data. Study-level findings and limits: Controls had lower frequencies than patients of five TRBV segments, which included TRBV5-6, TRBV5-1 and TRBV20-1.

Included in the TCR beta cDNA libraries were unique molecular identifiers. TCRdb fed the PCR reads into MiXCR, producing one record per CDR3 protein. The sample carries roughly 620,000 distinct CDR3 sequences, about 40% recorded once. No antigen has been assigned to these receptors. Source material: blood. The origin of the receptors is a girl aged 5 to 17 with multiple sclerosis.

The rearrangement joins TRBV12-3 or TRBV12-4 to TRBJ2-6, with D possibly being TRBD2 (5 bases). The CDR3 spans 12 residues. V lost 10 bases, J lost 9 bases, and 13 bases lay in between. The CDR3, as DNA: TGTGCCATCGGGGAGTTGGGCAACGTCCTGACTTTC. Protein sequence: CAIGELGNVLTF.

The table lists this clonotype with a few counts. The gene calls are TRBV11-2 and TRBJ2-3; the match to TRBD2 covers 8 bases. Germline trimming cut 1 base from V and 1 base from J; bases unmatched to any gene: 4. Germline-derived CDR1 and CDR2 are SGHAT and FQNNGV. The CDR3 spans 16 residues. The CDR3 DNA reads TGTGCCAGCAGCTTAGCCCTTAGCGGGGGCACAGATACGCAGTATTTT. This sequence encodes CASSLALSGGTDTQYF.

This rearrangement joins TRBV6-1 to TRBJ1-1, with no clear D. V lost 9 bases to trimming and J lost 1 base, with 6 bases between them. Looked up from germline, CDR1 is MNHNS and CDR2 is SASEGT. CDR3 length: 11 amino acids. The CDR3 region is CASDKNTEAFF. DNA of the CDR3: TGTGCCAGTGACAAGAACACTGAAGCTTTCTTT.

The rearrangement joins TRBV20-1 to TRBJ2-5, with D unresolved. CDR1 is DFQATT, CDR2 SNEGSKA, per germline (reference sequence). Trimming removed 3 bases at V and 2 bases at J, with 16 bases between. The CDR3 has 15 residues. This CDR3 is CSARDGRRLQETQYF. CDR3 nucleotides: TGCAGTGCTAGGGATGGACGAAGACTTCAAGAGACCCAGTACTTC.

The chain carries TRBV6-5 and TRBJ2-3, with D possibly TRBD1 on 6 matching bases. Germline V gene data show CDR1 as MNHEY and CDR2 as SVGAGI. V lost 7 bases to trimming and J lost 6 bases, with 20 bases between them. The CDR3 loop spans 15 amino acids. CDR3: CASKSRGTGTDTQYF. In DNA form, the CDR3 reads TGTGCCAGCAAGTCGAGGGGGACGGGAACTGATACGCAGTATTTT.

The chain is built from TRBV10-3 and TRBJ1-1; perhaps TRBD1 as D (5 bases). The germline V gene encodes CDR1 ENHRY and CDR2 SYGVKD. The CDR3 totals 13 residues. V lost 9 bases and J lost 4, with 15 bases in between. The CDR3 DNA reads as TGTGCCATACTCAGGGAAGGGAGCACTGAAGCTTTCTTT. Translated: CAILREGSTEAFF.

The CDR3 coding sequence is TGCAGTGCGCTTCATGGACTAGGTGGCGAGCAGTACTTC. As protein: CSALHGLGGEQYF. The V and J genes are TRBV20-1 and TRBJ2-5, with TRBD2 identical over 7 bases. The DNA end is more similar to TRBJ2-7, so the J call may be wrong. Germline CDR1 is DFQATT and CDR2 is SNEGSKA (reference sequence). This CDR3 has 13 amino acids.

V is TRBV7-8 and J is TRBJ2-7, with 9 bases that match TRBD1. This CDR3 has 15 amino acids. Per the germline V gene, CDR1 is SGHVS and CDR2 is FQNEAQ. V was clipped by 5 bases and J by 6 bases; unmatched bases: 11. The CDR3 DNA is TGTGCCAGCAGCCTCATGGGGACAGGGTCAATCGAGCAGTACTTC. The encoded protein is CASSLMGTGSIEQYF.

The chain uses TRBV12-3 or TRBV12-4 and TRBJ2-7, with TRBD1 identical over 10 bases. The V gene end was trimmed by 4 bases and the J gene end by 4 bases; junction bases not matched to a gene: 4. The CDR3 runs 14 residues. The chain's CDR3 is CASSYGTGVYEQYF. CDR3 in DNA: TGTGCCAGCAGTTACGGGACAGGGGTGTACGAGCAGTACTTC.

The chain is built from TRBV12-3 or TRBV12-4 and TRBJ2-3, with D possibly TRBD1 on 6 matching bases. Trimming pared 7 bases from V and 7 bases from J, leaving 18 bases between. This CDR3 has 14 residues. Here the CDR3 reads CASTVQGRENTQYF. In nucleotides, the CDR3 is TGTGCCAGCACCGTACAGGGAAGAGAGAATACGCAGTATTTT.

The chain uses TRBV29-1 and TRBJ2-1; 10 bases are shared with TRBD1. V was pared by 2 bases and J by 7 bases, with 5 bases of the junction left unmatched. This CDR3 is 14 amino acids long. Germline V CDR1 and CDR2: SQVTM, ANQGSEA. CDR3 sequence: CSVEPGQGWNEQFF. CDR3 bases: TGCAGCGTTGAACCGGGACAGGGGTGGAATGAGCAGTTCTTC.

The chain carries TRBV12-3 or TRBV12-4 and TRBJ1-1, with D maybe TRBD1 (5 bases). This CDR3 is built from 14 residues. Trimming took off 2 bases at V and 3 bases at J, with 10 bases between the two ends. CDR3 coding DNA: TGTGCCAGCAGTTTATCCGGGGCTCACACTGAAGCTTTCTTT. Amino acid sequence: CASSLSGAHTEAFF.

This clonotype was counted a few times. CDR3 nucleotides: TGCGCCAGCAGCCAATACTTAGAGACCCAGTACTTC. It encodes CASSQYLETQYF. V and J are TRBV5-1 and TRBJ2-5; the D is unclear. The CDR3 contains 12 residues. Trimming took 4 bases from V and 4 from J, leaving 8 bases between them. Germline V CDR1 and CDR2: SGHRS, YFSETQ.

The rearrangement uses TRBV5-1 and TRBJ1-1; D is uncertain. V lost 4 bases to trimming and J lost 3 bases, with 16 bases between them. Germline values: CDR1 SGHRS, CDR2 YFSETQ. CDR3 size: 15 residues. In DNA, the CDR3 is TGCGCCAGCAGCACCGACGGGGTTGCGGACACTGAAGCTTTCTTT. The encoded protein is CASSTDGVADTEAFF.

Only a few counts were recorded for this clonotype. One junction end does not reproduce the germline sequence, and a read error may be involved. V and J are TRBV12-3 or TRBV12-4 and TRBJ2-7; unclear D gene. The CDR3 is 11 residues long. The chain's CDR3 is CASSVGSEQYF. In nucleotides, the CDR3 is TGCGCCAGCAGTGTCGGTTCGGAGCAGTACTTC.

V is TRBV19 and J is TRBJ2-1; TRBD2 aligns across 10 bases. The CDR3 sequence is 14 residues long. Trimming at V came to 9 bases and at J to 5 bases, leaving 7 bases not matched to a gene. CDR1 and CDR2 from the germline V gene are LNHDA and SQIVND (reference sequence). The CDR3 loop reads CASVRLAGDNEQFF. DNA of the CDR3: TGTGCCAGCGTACGGCTAGCGGGGGACAATGAGCAGTTCTTC.

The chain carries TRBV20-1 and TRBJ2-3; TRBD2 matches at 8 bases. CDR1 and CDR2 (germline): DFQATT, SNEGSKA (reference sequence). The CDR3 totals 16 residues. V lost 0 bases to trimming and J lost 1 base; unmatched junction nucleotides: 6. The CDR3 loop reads CSARDLRGGGTDTQYF. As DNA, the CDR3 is TGCAGTGCTAGAGATCTCCGGGGGGGAGGCACAGATACGCAGTATTTT.

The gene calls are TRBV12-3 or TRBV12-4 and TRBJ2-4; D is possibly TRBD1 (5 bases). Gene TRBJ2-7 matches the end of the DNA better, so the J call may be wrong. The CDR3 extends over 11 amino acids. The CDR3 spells CASSYRLEQYF. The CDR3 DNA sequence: TGTGCCAGCAGTTACAGGCTCGAGCAGTACTTC.

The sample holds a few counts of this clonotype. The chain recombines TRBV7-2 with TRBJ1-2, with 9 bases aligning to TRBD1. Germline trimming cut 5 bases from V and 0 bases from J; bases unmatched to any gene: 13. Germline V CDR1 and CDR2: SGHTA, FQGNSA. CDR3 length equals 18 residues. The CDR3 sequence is CASSPVGTGPDTNYGYTF. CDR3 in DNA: TGTGCCAGCAGCCCAGTTGGGACAGGGCCGGATACTAACTATGGCTACACCTTC.

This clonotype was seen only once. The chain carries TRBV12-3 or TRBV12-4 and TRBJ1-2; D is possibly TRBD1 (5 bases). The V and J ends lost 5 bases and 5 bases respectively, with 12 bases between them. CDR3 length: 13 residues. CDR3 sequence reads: CASSGQERYGYTF. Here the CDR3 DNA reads TGTGCCAGCAGTGGACAAGAACGTTATGGCTACACCTTC.

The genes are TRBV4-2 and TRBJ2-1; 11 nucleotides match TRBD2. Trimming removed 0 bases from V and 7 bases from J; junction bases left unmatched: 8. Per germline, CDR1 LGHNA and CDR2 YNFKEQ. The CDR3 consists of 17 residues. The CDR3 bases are TGTGCCAGCAGCCAAGATCGGGCTAGCGGGGGGACGAATGAGCAGTTCTTC. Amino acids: CASSQDRASGGTNEQFF.

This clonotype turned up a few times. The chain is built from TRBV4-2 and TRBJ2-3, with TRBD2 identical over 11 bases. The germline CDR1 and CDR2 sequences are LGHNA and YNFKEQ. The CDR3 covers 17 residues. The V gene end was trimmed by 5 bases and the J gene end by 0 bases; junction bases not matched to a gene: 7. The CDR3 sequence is CASSLGLAATSTDTQYF. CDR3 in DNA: TGTGCCAGCAGCTTGGGACTAGCGGCTACTAGCACAGATACGCAGTATTTT.

The CDR3, as DNA: TGTGCCAGCAGCTCAGGCAGGGAGGTCACTGAAGCTTTCTTT. Its protein product is CASSSGREVTEAFF. V is TRBV7-9 and J is TRBJ1-1; weak D call: TRBD1 (5 bases). Trimming cost V 4 bases and J 4 bases, with 13 bases left between them. The CDR3 consists of 14 residues. Germline CDR1 is SEHNR and CDR2 is FQNEAQ (reference sequence).

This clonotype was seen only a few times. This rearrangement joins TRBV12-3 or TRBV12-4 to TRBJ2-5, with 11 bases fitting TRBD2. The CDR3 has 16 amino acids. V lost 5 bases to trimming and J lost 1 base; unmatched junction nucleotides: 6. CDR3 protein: CASSLLAGGIQETQYF. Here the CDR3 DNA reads TGTGCCAGCAGTCTCCTAGCGGGAGGAATCCAAGAGACCCAGTACTTC.

The CDR3 nucleotides are TGCAGCGTTGCTTTTGGGGTAGCGGGGCTTGGGGAGACCCAGTACTTC. It specifies CSVAFGVAGLGETQYF. V gene TRBV29-1 combines with J gene TRBJ2-5; 8 bases agree with TRBD2. CDR3 size: 16 residues. J was trimmed by 5 bases and V by 4 bases; bases with no gene match: 15. Germline V CDR1 and CDR2: SQVTM, ANQGSEA. Full variable domain (missing parts from reference TRBV29-1 and TRBJ2-5): SAVISQKPSRDICQRGTSLTIQCQVDSQVTMMFWYRQQPGQSLTLIATANQGSEATYESGFVIDKFPISRPNLTFSTLTVSNMSPEDSSIYLCSVAFGVAGLGETQYFGPGTRLLVL.

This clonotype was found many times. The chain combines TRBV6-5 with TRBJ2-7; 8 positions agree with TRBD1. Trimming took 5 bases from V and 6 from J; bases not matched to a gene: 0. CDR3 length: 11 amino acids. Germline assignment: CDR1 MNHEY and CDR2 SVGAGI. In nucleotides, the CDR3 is TGTGCCAGCAGTACAGGGGGCGAGCAGTACTTC. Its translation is CASSTGGEQYF.

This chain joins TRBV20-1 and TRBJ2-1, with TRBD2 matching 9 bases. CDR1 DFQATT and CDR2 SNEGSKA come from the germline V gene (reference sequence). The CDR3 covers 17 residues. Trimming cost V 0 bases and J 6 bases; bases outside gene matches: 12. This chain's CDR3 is CSARDSRWAGGPNEQFF. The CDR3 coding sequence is TGCAGTGCTAGAGATTCAAGGTGGGCGGGGGGGCCCAATGAGCAGTTCTTC.

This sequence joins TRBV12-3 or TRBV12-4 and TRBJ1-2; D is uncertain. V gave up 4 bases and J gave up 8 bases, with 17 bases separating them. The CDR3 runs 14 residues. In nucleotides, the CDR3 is TGTGCCAGCAGTTCGGACCCCCTTCTCGGGGGCTACACCTTC. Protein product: CASSSDPLLGGYTF.

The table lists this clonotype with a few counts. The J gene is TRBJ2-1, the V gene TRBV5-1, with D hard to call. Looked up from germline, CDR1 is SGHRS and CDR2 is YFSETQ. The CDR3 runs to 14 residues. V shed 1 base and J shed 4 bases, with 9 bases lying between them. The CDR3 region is CASSLKGGYNEQFF. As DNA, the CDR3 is TGCGCCAGCAGCTTGAAGGGCGGTTACAATGAGCAGTTCTTC.

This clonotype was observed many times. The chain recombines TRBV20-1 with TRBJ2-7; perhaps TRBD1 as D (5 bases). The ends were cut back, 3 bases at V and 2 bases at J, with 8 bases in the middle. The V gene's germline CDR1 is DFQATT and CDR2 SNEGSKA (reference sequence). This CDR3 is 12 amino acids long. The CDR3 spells CSASRVTYEQYF. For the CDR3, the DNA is TGCAGTGCTAGCAGGGTAACCTACGAGCAGTACTTC.

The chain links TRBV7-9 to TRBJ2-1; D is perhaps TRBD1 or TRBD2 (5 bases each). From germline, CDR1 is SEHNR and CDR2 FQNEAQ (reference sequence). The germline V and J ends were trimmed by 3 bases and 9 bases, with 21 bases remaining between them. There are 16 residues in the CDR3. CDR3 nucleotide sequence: TGTGCCAGCAGCTTCACGGGACGGAACAGGAGAAGTGAGCAGTTCTTC. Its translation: CASSFTGRNRRSEQFF.

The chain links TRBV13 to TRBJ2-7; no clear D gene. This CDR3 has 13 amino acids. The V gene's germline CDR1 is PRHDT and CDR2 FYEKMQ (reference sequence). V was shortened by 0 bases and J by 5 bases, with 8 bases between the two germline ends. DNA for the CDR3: TGTGCCAGCAGCTTAGGGGCCCTGGACGAGCAGTACTTC. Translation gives CASSLGALDEQYF.